This is a list of T cell receptor beta chains from one sample in a study of blood T cell repertoires in COVID-19. TCRdb keeps only in-frame clones here, not all; method: immunoSEQ multiplex PCR. This repertoire shows 300,000 or so clones, roughly nine tenths found once; its top ten account for about 2.4%. Sequencing used PBMCs or T cells enriched from blood (not recorded which). These receptors came from a man aged 55 to 69 who had recovered from COVID-19. Each CDR3 is given with its conserved first and last residue. The D gene is left open where the match is weak. Size is omitted from some rows. Given values are once, few, many or a class for expanded clones.

v_call	clone_size	j_call	d_call	cdr3_nt	cdr3_aa
TRBV11-3	-	TRBJ2-7	TRBD1	TGTGCCAGCAGCTCCCTTCGGACAGGGGGTAGAGACGAGCAGTACTTC	CASSSLRTGGRDEQYF
TRBV19	-	TRBJ2-7	-	TGTGCCAGTAGTATCGGGGGGCGCTTGGGTGAGCAGTACTTC	CASSIGGRLGEQYF
TRBV6-6	-	TRBJ1-6	TRBD1	TGTGCCAGCAGTCAATCATCGACAGGGAATTTCTCACCCCTCCACTTT	CASSQSSTGNFSPLHF
TRBV7-6	-	TRBJ2-1	-	TGTGCCAGCAGTCTCCTGGACTCATCCAATGAGCAGTTCTTC	CASSLLDSSNEQFF
TRBV5-4	-	TRBJ2-2	TRBD2	TGTGCCAGCAGCCACGGACTAGCGGGGTACACCGGGGAGCTGTTTTTT	CASSHGLAGYTGELFF
TRBV7-2	-	TRBJ2-7	TRBD2	TGTGCCAGCAGCTTAGTACTGACTGGACTAGCGGGGTACGAGCAGTACTTC	CASSLVLTGLAGYEQYF
TRBV6-5	-	TRBJ2-7	-	TGTGCCAGCAGTTACTCCTACAGGCCGACCTACGAGCAGTACTTC	CASSYSYRPTYEQYF
TRBV19	once	TRBJ2-6	-	TGTGCCAGTAGTATGCGGCTGAGCTCTGGGGCCAACGTCCTGACTTTC	CASSMRLSSGANVLTF
TRBV30	-	TRBJ1-5	-	TGTGCCTGGAGTACAACTAATAGCAATCAGCCCCAGCATTTT	CAWSTTNSNQPQHF
TRBV5-1	-	TRBJ2-3	TRBD2	TGCGCCAGCAGCTTGGACCCCACAAGGTATCTAGCGGGAGGCAAAACAGATACGCAGTATTTT	CASSLDPTRYLAGGKTDTQYF
TRBV2	-	TRBJ1-4	-	TGTGCCAGCAGTGGCAGGAAGGAAAAACTGTTTTTT	CASSGRKEKLFF
TRBV4-3	few	TRBJ1-2	-	TGCGCCAGCAGCCAAGGACAGGCCGATTTTGACTACACCTTC	CASSQGQADFDYTF
TRBV20-1	-	TRBJ1-1	-	TGCAGTGCTAGTCGGGACACCAACACTGAAGCTTTCTTT	CSASRDTNTEAFF
TRBV7-9	-	TRBJ2-1	TRBD2	TGTGCCAGCAGCTTTCGCGGGAGGACTGATGAGGGGTTCTTC	CASSFRGRTDEGFF
TRBV5-6	-	TRBJ2-7	TRBD1	TGTGCCAGCAGCTTGGGTAGGGGGCTGGGATACGAGCAGTACTTC	CASSLGRGLGYEQYF
TRBV25-1	-	TRBJ2-7	-	TGTGCCAGCGGCCACTGGGGCGGGAAATCCTACGAGCAGTACTTC	CASGHWGGKSYEQYF
TRBV6-5	-	TRBJ1-2	-	TGTGCCAGCACCCAGGACAGCTATGGCTACACCTTC	CASTQDSYGYTF
TRBV6-1	few	TRBJ1-1	-	TGTGCCAGCAGTGAAGTTACGAGTGTCACTGAAGCTTTCTTT	CASSEVTSVTEAFF
TRBV27	-	TRBJ1-5	-	TGTGCCAGCAGTAGAAGGGGGAGCAATCAGCCCCAGCATTTT	CASSRRGSNQPQHF
TRBV19	-	TRBJ1-6	-	TGTGCCAGTAGTATCGAGAGGGTAAATTCACCCCTCCACTTT	CASSIERVNSPLHF
TRBV7-2	few	TRBJ1-5	-	TGTGCCAGCAGCTTCCCAGGTTTAAGGCAGCCCCAGCATTTT	CASSFPGLRQPQHF
TRBV18	-	TRBJ2-2	TRBD2	TGTGCCAGCTCACCGGGACTAGCGGGAGGAACCGGGGAGCTGTTTTTT	CASSPGLAGGTGELFF
TRBV19	few	TRBJ2-2	-	TGTGCCAGTAGTATTTGGGGGCAAAGCACCGGGGAGCTGTTTTTT	CASSIWGQSTGELFF
TRBV7-9	-	TRBJ2-5	-	TGTGCCAGCAGCCCCTCTGAGGAGACCCAGTACTTC	CASSPSEETQYF
TRBV18	-	TRBJ2-7	TRBD1	TGTGCCAGCTCAAGACAGGGGGCGGCCTACGAGCAGTACTTC	CASSRQGAAYEQYF